This is a list of T cell receptor beta chains from one sample in a study of T cell repertoires in cytomegalovirus infection. MiXCR was run by TCRdb on the reads, yielding one entry per CDR3 protein. This sample carries approximately 490,000 distinct CDR3 sequences, over 9% of them seen once, and the ten largest clones take roughly a tenth. The sample taken for sequencing was PBMCs. These receptors originate from a human donor in good health (CMV status not recorded). Some clones in this sample may be carry-over from other donors' samples. Both conserved end residues are part of each CDR3. A D gene is named only where the DNA matches it firmly. A clone size is listed for some rows: how often the clone was seen (once, few, many), or a class if it is expanded.

d_gene: TRBD2
v_gene: TRBV9
abundance: few
j_gene: TRBJ2-1
CDR3nt: TGTGCCAGCAGCGTAGAAGAATTGCTAGCGGGACACAATGAGCAGTTCTTC
CDR3aa: CASSVEELLAGHNEQFF

d_gene: NA
v_gene: TRBV9
abundance: many
j_gene: TRBJ1-2
CDR3nt: TGTGCCAGCACCATCCCTATACAGGGACCTAACTATGGCTACACCTTC
CDR3aa: CASTIPIQGPNYGYTF

d_gene: NA
v_gene: TRBV2
abundance: NA
j_gene: TRBJ2-3
CDR3nt: TGTGCCAGCAACCCCAGCAGGGAAAGCACAGATACGCAGTATTTT
CDR3aa: CASNPSRESTDTQYF

d_gene: NA
v_gene: TRBV6-2/TRBV6-3
abundance: NA
j_gene: TRBJ2-4
CDR3nt: TGTGCCAGCAGGGCTGAAAAGGGTTTTGACATTCAGTACTTC
CDR3aa: CASRAEKGFDIQYF

d_gene: NA
v_gene: TRBV7-9
abundance: few
j_gene: TRBJ1-1
CDR3nt: TGTGCCAGCAGCTTACAGGGTATGCAAGCTTTCTTT
CDR3aa: CASSLQGMQAFF

d_gene: NA
v_gene: TRBV7-7
abundance: many
j_gene: TRBJ1-1
CDR3nt: TGTGCCACCAGCCCCCATCCCCAGAGCCGACGGGAGAACACTGAAGCTTTCTTT
CDR3aa: CATSPHPQSRRENTEAFF

d_gene: NA
v_gene: TRBV5-4
abundance: NA
j_gene: TRBJ1-2
CDR3nt: TGTGCCAGCAGCCCGGACGGGAAGGGTGGCTACACCTTC
CDR3aa: CASSPDGKGGYTF

d_gene: NA
v_gene: TRBV5-1
abundance: NA
j_gene: TRBJ1-1
CDR3nt: TGCGCCAGCAGCTTCTTGGAGGGGATGGAAGCTTTCTTT
CDR3aa: CASSFLEGMEAFF

d_gene: NA
v_gene: TRBV4-1
abundance: NA
j_gene: TRBJ2-7
CDR3nt: TGCGCCAGCAGCCCGAAAGGCCAGGGGACCTACGAGCAGTACTTC
CDR3aa: CASSPKGQGTYEQYF

d_gene: NA
v_gene: TRBV7-8
abundance: many
j_gene: TRBJ2-7
CDR3nt: TGTGCCAGCAGCTTCGGGGGAGGCTCCGCTAGGCACGAGCAGTACTTC
CDR3aa: CASSFGGGSARHEQYF

d_gene: NA
v_gene: TRBV18
abundance: few
j_gene: TRBJ2-2
CDR3nt: TGTGCCAGCTCACCAGGCCTGTCAGGGCGGAACACCGGGGAGCTGTTTTTT
CDR3aa: CASSPGLSGRNTGELFF

d_gene: NA
v_gene: TRBV5-4
abundance: many
j_gene: TRBJ2-7
CDR3nt: TGTGCCAGCAGCTTGGCCCCGGCGGCCTACGAGCAGTACTTC
CDR3aa: CASSLAPAAYEQYF

d_gene: TRBD2
v_gene: TRBV7-8
abundance: many
j_gene: TRBJ2-1
CDR3nt: TGTGCCAGCAGCTTCGGAGCGGGAGGGCCAATCCGTGAGCAGTTCTTC
CDR3aa: CASSFGAGGPIREQFF

d_gene: TRBD1
v_gene: TRBV20-1
abundance: NA
j_gene: TRBJ1-2
CDR3nt: TGCAGTGCTAGGCGACAGGGGGTAGGCTACACCTTC
CDR3aa: CSARRQGVGYTF

d_gene: NA
v_gene: TRBV4-2
abundance: many
j_gene: TRBJ2-2
CDR3nt: TGTGCCAGCAGCCAAGGAACCTTTGGCGGGGAGCTGTTTTTT
CDR3aa: CASSQGTFGGELFF

d_gene: NA
v_gene: TRBV11-2
abundance: many
j_gene: TRBJ2-4
CDR3nt: TGTGCCAGCAGCCAGACGGGCCTAGGACGTGGAAACATTCAGTACTTC
CDR3aa: CASSQTGLGRGNIQYF

d_gene: TRBD1
v_gene: TRBV12-3/TRBV12-4
abundance: many
j_gene: TRBJ1-2
CDR3nt: TGTGCCAGCGTTTGGGCGGGTCAGGGGGGGGTCTATGGCTACACCTTC
CDR3aa: CASVWAGQGGVYGYTF

d_gene: NA
v_gene: TRBV6-1
abundance: many
j_gene: TRBJ1-4
CDR3nt: TGTGCCAGCAGAGCAAGAACAGGAGGGGCTGAAAAACTGTTTTTT
CDR3aa: CASRARTGGAEKLFF

d_gene: NA
v_gene: TRBV12-3/TRBV12-4
abundance: many
j_gene: TRBJ1-2
CDR3nt: TGTGCCAGCAGCCAGACCGGGACGGTAACTTATGGCTACACCTTC
CDR3aa: CASSQTGTVTYGYTF

d_gene: NA
v_gene: TRBV7-2
abundance: many
j_gene: TRBJ1-1
CDR3nt: TGTGCCAGCAGCTTAAACGGGGTGAACACTGAAGCTTTCTTT
CDR3aa: CASSLNGVNTEAFF

d_gene: NA
v_gene: TRBV20-1
abundance: many
j_gene: TRBJ2-5
CDR3nt: TGCAGTGCTGTGCCAGGGGAAGAGACCCAGTACTTC
CDR3aa: CSAVPGEETQYF

d_gene: NA
v_gene: TRBV2
abundance: many
j_gene: TRBJ2-2
CDR3nt: TGTGCCAGCAGTGAAGCTGGGGCCCTGAACACCGGGGAGCTGTTTTTT
CDR3aa: CASSEAGALNTGELFF

d_gene: NA
v_gene: TRBV6-1
abundance: many
j_gene: TRBJ1-2
CDR3nt: TGTGCCAGCAGAACCGACGGGATGTATGGCTACACCTTC
CDR3aa: CASRTDGMYGYTF

d_gene: TRBD1
v_gene: TRBV11-2
abundance: NA
j_gene: TRBJ2-7
CDR3nt: TGTGCCAGCAGCTCCCGGGACAGGCAAGAGCAGTACTTC
CDR3aa: CASSSRDRQEQYF

d_gene: TRBD1
v_gene: TRBV23-1
abundance: few
j_gene: TRBJ1-1
CDR3nt: TGCGCCAGCAGTCAGCAGCCGGCAGGGGGCACTGAAGCTTTCTTT
CDR3aa: CASSQQPAGGTEAFF

d_gene: NA
v_gene: TRBV3-1
abundance: few
j_gene: TRBJ1-1
CDR3nt: TGTGCCAGCAGCCAAGCCTTGAACACTGAAGCTTTCTTT
CDR3aa: CASSQALNTEAFF

d_gene: TRBD2
v_gene: TRBV7-9
abundance: many
j_gene: TRBJ2-5
CDR3nt: TGTGCCAGCAGCTTGGGTACTAGCGGAGCTCAAGAGACCCAGTACTTC
CDR3aa: CASSLGTSGAQETQYF

d_gene: NA
v_gene: TRBV7-9
abundance: few
j_gene: TRBJ1-6
CDR3nt: TGTGCCAGCAGCTCGACAGCGTATTCACCCCTCCACTTT
CDR3aa: CASSSTAYSPLHF

d_gene: TRBD2
v_gene: TRBV7-3
abundance: many
j_gene: TRBJ2-1
CDR3nt: TGTGCCAGCAGCTCACCTAGCGGGAGCTCCTACAATGAGCAGTTCTTC
CDR3aa: CASSSPSGSSYNEQFF

d_gene: NA
v_gene: TRBV5-6
abundance: many
j_gene: TRBJ1-3
CDR3nt: TGTGCCAGCAGCTTAGGACGGGCAATCTCTGGAAACACCATATATTTT
CDR3aa: CASSLGRAISGNTIYF

d_gene: TRBD2
v_gene: TRBV14
abundance: many
j_gene: TRBJ2-7
CDR3nt: TGTGCCAGCAGCCAAGACGGGACTAGCGAGGGCGAGCAGTACTTC
CDR3aa: CASSQDGTSEGEQYF

d_gene: NA
v_gene: TRBV2
abundance: many
j_gene: TRBJ1-1
CDR3nt: TGTGCCAGCAGTGAAGCGCTTTCCGGAGGGGCGTGGACTGAAGCTTTCTTT
CDR3aa: CASSEALSGGAWTEAFF

d_gene: NA
v_gene: TRBV11-1
abundance: many
j_gene: TRBJ2-7
CDR3nt: TGTGCCAGCAGCCGGGCTAGCGACAGCTCCTACGAGCAGTACTTC
CDR3aa: CASSRASDSSYEQYF

d_gene: NA
v_gene: TRBV12-5
abundance: many
j_gene: TRBJ1-3
CDR3nt: TGTGCTAGTGGTTTCGGAAACACCATATATTTT
CDR3aa: CASGFGNTIYF

d_gene: TRBD1
v_gene: TRBV5-4
abundance: many
j_gene: TRBJ1-2
CDR3nt: TGTGCCAGCAGCGCAGACAGGGTAAACTATGGCTACACCTTC
CDR3aa: CASSADRVNYGYTF

d_gene: NA
v_gene: TRBV12-3/TRBV12-4
abundance: few
j_gene: TRBJ2-5
CDR3nt: TGTGCCAGCAGACCGGGGACCCAAGAGACCCAGTACTTC
CDR3aa: CASRPGTQETQYF

d_gene: NA
v_gene: TRBV12-5
abundance: NA
j_gene: TRBJ2-2
CDR3nt: TGTGCTAGTGGTCGAGGGACGTCGAACACCGGGGAGCTGTTTTTT
CDR3aa: CASGRGTSNTGELFF

d_gene: NA
v_gene: TRBV10-3
abundance: few
j_gene: TRBJ2-1
CDR3nt: TGTGCCATCAGTGAGAAGGTCGGCGGGATTACCTACAATGAGCAGTTCTTC
CDR3aa: CAISEKVGGITYNEQFF

d_gene: NA
v_gene: TRBV12-3/TRBV12-4
abundance: many
j_gene: TRBJ1-1
CDR3nt: TGTGCCAGCAGTTTTACAGGAATCACTGAAGCTTTCTTT
CDR3aa: CASSFTGITEAFF

d_gene: NA
v_gene: TRBV4-1
abundance: many
j_gene: TRBJ2-2
CDR3nt: TGCGCCAGCAGCCAAACTACTCAAGACTGGGGCGCCGGGGAGCTGTTTTTT
CDR3aa: CASSQTTQDWGAGELFF

d_gene: TRBD1
v_gene: TRBV5-4
abundance: many
j_gene: TRBJ2-2
CDR3nt: TGTGCCAGCAGCTCCATGGGGACAGGGAGCACCGGGGAGCTGTTTTTT
CDR3aa: CASSSMGTGSTGELFF

d_gene: NA
v_gene: TRBV7-2
abundance: many
j_gene: TRBJ1-6
CDR3nt: TGTGCCAGCAGCTTAAAAGGGTCTGTTAATTCACCCCTCCACTTT
CDR3aa: CASSLKGSVNSPLHF

d_gene: NA
v_gene: TRBV7-3
abundance: many
j_gene: TRBJ2-2
CDR3nt: TGTGCCAGCAGCTTAAACGGGGTAAACACCGGGGAGCTGTTTTTT
CDR3aa: CASSLNGVNTGELFF

d_gene: NA
v_gene: TRBV10-3
abundance: many
j_gene: TRBJ1-1
CDR3nt: TGTGCCATCAGCGTAGACACCACTGAAGCTTTCTTT
CDR3aa: CAISVDTTEAFF

d_gene: TRBD1
v_gene: TRBV6-1
abundance: many
j_gene: TRBJ2-1
CDR3nt: TGTGCCAGCAGTGAAACAATTCCCGGGACAGGGTATGAGCAGTTCTTC
CDR3aa: CASSETIPGTGYEQFF

d_gene: NA
v_gene: TRBV10-1
abundance: many
j_gene: TRBJ2-7
CDR3nt: TGCGCCAGCAGTGAGAGCAGGACGGGTGGGCAGTACTTC
CDR3aa: CASSESRTGGQYF

d_gene: NA
v_gene: TRBV13
abundance: many
j_gene: TRBJ2-1
CDR3nt: TGTGCCAGCAGTCCGGAGGTCTCTTCTTACAATGAGCAGTTCTTC
CDR3aa: CASSPEVSSYNEQFF

d_gene: NA
v_gene: TRBV12-3/TRBV12-4
abundance: many
j_gene: TRBJ1-1
CDR3nt: TGTGCCAGCAGTTTAAGGCCACTTGAAGCTTTCTTT
CDR3aa: CASSLRPLEAFF

d_gene: NA
v_gene: TRBV2
abundance: NA
j_gene: TRBJ1-4
CDR3nt: TGTGCCAGCAGTCCTCCTCCAGCGGGAAATGAAAAACTGTTTTTT
CDR3aa: CASSPPPAGNEKLFF

d_gene: TRBD1
v_gene: TRBV11-2
abundance: many
j_gene: TRBJ1-2
CDR3nt: TGTGCCAGCAGCCAAGGGACAGGGTTTTATGGCTACACCTTC
CDR3aa: CASSQGTGFYGYTF

d_gene: NA
v_gene: TRBV7-9
abundance: many
j_gene: TRBJ1-2
CDR3nt: TGTGCCAGCAGCTTAGAAACGGAATATGGCTACACCTTC
CDR3aa: CASSLETEYGYTF

d_gene: NA
v_gene: TRBV12-3/TRBV12-4
abundance: NA
j_gene: TRBJ1-2
CDR3nt: TGTGCCAGCAGCCCGCCGCCGGGACGCGGCCTCTATGGCTACACCTTC
CDR3aa: CASSPPPGRGLYGYTF